These T cell receptor beta chains were read from a single sample in a study of blood T cell repertoires in COVID-19. Using immunoSEQ multiplex PCR, the repertoire was profiled, and TCRdb retains in-frame clones only, with some absent. This table holds roughly 21,000 clones, about four fifths found once. Specimen: peripheral blood. These receptors all come from a human donor in a cohort sampled during active COVID-19. CDR3s include the opening cysteine and the closing phenylalanine or tryptophan. The order of the fields is J gene, V gene, clone size, D gene, CDR3 length, CDR3 protein, CDR3 DNA. D genes are given only for firm matches. The size of a clone is reported for some rows only, either as once, few or many, or as a class for expanded clones.

j_gene: TRBJ1-1
v_gene: TRBV5-1
abundance: NA
d_gene: TRBD1
len: 16
CDR3aa: CASSYIRGQMNTEAFF
CDR3nt: TGCGCCAGCAGCTACATCAGGGGGCAGATGAACACTGAAGCTTTCTTT

j_gene: TRBJ2-5
v_gene: TRBV11-2
abundance: NA
d_gene: TRBD1
len: 14
CDR3aa: CASSLRGPGETQYF
CDR3nt: TGTGCCAGCAGCCTAAGGGGGCCCGGGGAGACCCAGTACTTC

j_gene: TRBJ2-3
v_gene: TRBV11-2
abundance: NA
d_gene: TRBD1
len: 19
CDR3aa: CASSLSWSSGTGGTDTQYF
CDR3nt: TGTGCCAGCAGCTTAAGTTGGAGTTCGGGGACAGGGGGCACAGATACGCAGTATTTT

j_gene: TRBJ1-3
v_gene: TRBV10-2
abundance: NA
d_gene: NA
len: 15
CDR3aa: CASSEIALAGNTIYF
CDR3nt: TGCGCCAGCAGTGAGATAGCTTTGGCTGGAAACACCATATATTTT

j_gene: TRBJ2-7
v_gene: TRBV19
abundance: NA
d_gene: NA
len: 15
CDR3aa: CASSHPRAGAYEQYF
CDR3nt: TGTGCCAGTAGTCATCCCCGGGCTGGGGCTTACGAGCAGTACTTC

j_gene: TRBJ2-5
v_gene: TRBV11-3
abundance: NA
d_gene: NA
len: 15
CDR3aa: CASSFGRGRQETQYF
CDR3nt: TGTGCCAGCAGCTTTGGGCGGGGGCGGCAAGAGACCCAGTACTTC

j_gene: TRBJ1-6
v_gene: TRBV5-1
abundance: NA
d_gene: NA
len: 13
CDR3aa: CASTAWANSPLHF
CDR3nt: TGCGCCAGCACCGCCTGGGCTAATTCACCCCTCCACTTT

j_gene: TRBJ2-5
v_gene: TRBV5-1
abundance: NA
d_gene: NA
len: 14
CDR3aa: CASSPDTLQETQYF
CDR3nt: TGCGCCAGCAGCCCCGACACCTTGCAAGAGACCCAGTACTTC

j_gene: TRBJ2-3
v_gene: TRBV18
abundance: NA
d_gene: NA
len: 14
CDR3aa: CASSLTKSTDTQYF
CDR3nt: TGTGCCAGCTCACTAACAAAGAGCACAGATACGCAGTATTTT

j_gene: TRBJ2-2
v_gene: TRBV5-1
abundance: NA
d_gene: NA
len: 15
CDR3aa: CASSLIGGETGELFF
CDR3nt: TGCGCCAGCAGCTTGATAGGAGGGGAAACCGGGGAGCTGTTTTTT

j_gene: TRBJ2-1
v_gene: TRBV24-1
abundance: NA
d_gene: NA
len: 14
CDR3aa: CATPPRPIYNEQFF
CDR3nt: TGTGCCACCCCCCCCCGCCCTATATACAATGAGCAGTTCTTC

j_gene: TRBJ1-2
v_gene: TRBV5-6
abundance: few
d_gene: NA
len: 13
CDR3aa: CASSLGPQGGYTF
CDR3nt: TGTGCCAGCAGCTTGGGACCTCAGGGTGGCTACACCTTC

j_gene: TRBJ1-5
v_gene: TRBV7-9
abundance: NA
d_gene: NA
len: 15
CDR3aa: CASKNPGVSNQPQHF
CDR3nt: TGTGCCAGCAAGAACCCGGGTGTGAGCAATCAGCCCCAGCATTTT

j_gene: TRBJ1-1
v_gene: TRBV12-3/TRBV12-4
abundance: NA
d_gene: NA
len: 13
CDR3aa: CASSQGQGISAFF
CDR3nt: TGTGCCAGCAGTCAGGGCCAGGGGATTTCGGCTTTCTTT

j_gene: TRBJ2-2
v_gene: TRBV29-1
abundance: NA
d_gene: NA
len: 13
CDR3aa: CSVDRANTGELFF
CDR3nt: TGCAGCGTTGACAGGGCGAACACCGGGGAGCTGTTTTTT

j_gene: TRBJ1-2
v_gene: TRBV5-4
abundance: NA
d_gene: TRBD1
len: 15
CDR3aa: CASSSDRGQMDGYTF
CDR3nt: TGTGCCAGCAGCTCAGACAGGGGGCAGATGGATGGCTACACCTTC

j_gene: TRBJ1-1
v_gene: TRBV2
abundance: NA
d_gene: NA
len: 13
CDR3aa: CASKGFGDTEAFF
CDR3nt: TGTGCCAGCAAGGGGTTCGGAGACACTGAAGCTTTCTTT

j_gene: TRBJ2-1
v_gene: TRBV2
abundance: NA
d_gene: TRBD2
len: 17
CDR3aa: CASSEVASSGAYNEQFF
CDR3nt: TGTGCCAGCAGTGAAGTGGCGTCTAGCGGGGCGTACAATGAGCAGTTCTTC

j_gene: TRBJ1-2
v_gene: TRBV12-3/TRBV12-4
abundance: NA
d_gene: TRBD1
len: 12
CDR3aa: CASSPGTGAYTF
CDR3nt: TGTGCCAGCAGTCCCGGGACAGGAGCGTACACCTTC

j_gene: TRBJ1-2
v_gene: TRBV25-1
abundance: once
d_gene: NA
len: 12
CDR3aa: CASSDEGYGYTF
CDR3nt: TGTGCCAGCAGTGATGAGGGCTATGGCTACACCTTC

j_gene: TRBJ1-1
v_gene: TRBV27
abundance: NA
d_gene: TRBD1
len: 16
CDR3aa: CASSHIWTGLNTEAFF
CDR3nt: TGTGCCAGCAGTCATATTTGGACAGGCTTGAACACTGAAGCTTTCTTT

j_gene: TRBJ1-1
v_gene: TRBV18
abundance: NA
d_gene: NA
len: 13
CDR3aa: CASSLRGIPKAFF
CDR3nt: TGTGCCAGCTCACTCAGGGGTATTCCCAAAGCTTTCTTT

j_gene: TRBJ2-3
v_gene: TRBV30
abundance: NA
d_gene: TRBD1
len: 16
CDR3aa: CAWSPWRTGMGDTQYF
CDR3nt: TGTGCCTGGAGTCCATGGCGGACAGGGATGGGAGATACGCAGTATTTT

j_gene: TRBJ1-1
v_gene: TRBV6-5
abundance: NA
d_gene: NA
len: 14
CDR3aa: CASFKQHSNTEAFF
CDR3nt: TGTGCCAGCTTTAAACAGCATTCGAACACTGAAGCTTTCTTT

j_gene: TRBJ2-2
v_gene: TRBV6-1
abundance: NA
d_gene: TRBD1
len: 15
CDR3aa: CASSEGGSPTGELFF
CDR3nt: TGTGCCAGCAGCGAAGGGGGCAGCCCGACCGGGGAGCTGTTTTTT

j_gene: TRBJ1-3
v_gene: TRBV11-2
abundance: few
d_gene: NA
len: 14
CDR3aa: CASSLYGFLDTIYF
CDR3nt: TGTGCCAGCTCCCTTTACGGGTTTTTGGACACCATATATTTT

j_gene: TRBJ1-6
v_gene: TRBV5-4
abundance: NA
d_gene: NA
len: 20
CDR3aa: CASSLTTTSTQVRPNSPLHF
CDR3nt: TGTGCCAGCAGCTTAACCACGACTAGTACTCAGGTCAGGCCCAATTCACCCCTCCACTTT

j_gene: TRBJ1-6
v_gene: TRBV5-1
abundance: NA
d_gene: TRBD1
len: 15
CDR3aa: CASSSQGVFNSPLHF
CDR3nt: TGCGCCAGCAGCTCCCAGGGGGTTTTTAACTCACCCCTCCACTTT

j_gene: TRBJ2-1
v_gene: TRBV18
abundance: NA
d_gene: TRBD2
len: 16
CDR3aa: CASSPPTAGGGNEQFF
CDR3nt: TGTGCCAGCTCACCACCGACCGCGGGGGGTGGGAATGAGCAGTTCTTC

j_gene: TRBJ1-1
v_gene: TRBV7-3
abundance: NA
d_gene: TRBD1
len: 13
CDR3aa: CASQAQGGTEAFF
CDR3nt: TGTGCCAGCCAAGCGCAGGGGGGCACTGAAGCTTTCTTT

j_gene: TRBJ1-2
v_gene: TRBV4-1
abundance: NA
d_gene: NA
len: 14
CDR3aa: CASSHPPRGYGYTF
CDR3nt: TGCGCCAGCAGCCATCCCCCCAGGGGCTATGGCTACACCTTC